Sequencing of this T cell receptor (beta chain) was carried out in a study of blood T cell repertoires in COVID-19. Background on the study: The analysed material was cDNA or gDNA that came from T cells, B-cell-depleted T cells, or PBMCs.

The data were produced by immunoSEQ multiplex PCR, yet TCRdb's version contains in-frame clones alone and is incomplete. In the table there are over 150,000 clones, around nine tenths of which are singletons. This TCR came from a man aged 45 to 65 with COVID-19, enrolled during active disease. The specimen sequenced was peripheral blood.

As DNA, the CDR3 is TGTGCCAGCAACTTAGCGGGAGCCGGGGAGCTGTTTTTT. Its translation is CASNLAGAGELFF. This chain connects TRBV6-5 to TRBJ2-2, with 9 bases identical to TRBD2. Germline V lookup: CDR1 MNHEY, CDR2 SVGAGI. The CDR3 extends over 13 amino acids. With 7 bases clipped from V and 6 bases from J, the junction kept 3 bases outside the gene matches.